A single TCR beta chain is shown here with its context. The data derive from a study of T cells after posttransplantation cyclophosphamide. Measured with immunoSEQ multiplex PCR; TCRdb has only the in-frame clones, and not every one. The sample consists of about 4,700 clones, about 80% of them appearing once. Cyclophosphamide on days +3 and +4 followed busulfan-fludarabine conditioning and a marrow graft. The CDR3 length is 13 residues. Germline loops: CDR1 LGHNA, CDR2 YSLEER. Trimming removed 0 bases at V and 8 bases at J, with 10 bases between. The chain joins TRBV4-3 to TRBJ1-1; D gene ambiguous. The origin of this receptor is a male patient aged 45-59 years who received an allogeneic stem cell transplant from a related donor and was CMV-positive. Some T cells may have come from the graft donor. Sequences were derived from PBMCs, sampled after allogeneic stem cell transplant with posttransplant cyclophosphamide. The chain's CDR3 is CASSQEWSSEAFF. CDR3 nucleotide sequence: TGCGCCAGCAGCCAAGAATGGTCTAGCGAAGCTTTCTTT.